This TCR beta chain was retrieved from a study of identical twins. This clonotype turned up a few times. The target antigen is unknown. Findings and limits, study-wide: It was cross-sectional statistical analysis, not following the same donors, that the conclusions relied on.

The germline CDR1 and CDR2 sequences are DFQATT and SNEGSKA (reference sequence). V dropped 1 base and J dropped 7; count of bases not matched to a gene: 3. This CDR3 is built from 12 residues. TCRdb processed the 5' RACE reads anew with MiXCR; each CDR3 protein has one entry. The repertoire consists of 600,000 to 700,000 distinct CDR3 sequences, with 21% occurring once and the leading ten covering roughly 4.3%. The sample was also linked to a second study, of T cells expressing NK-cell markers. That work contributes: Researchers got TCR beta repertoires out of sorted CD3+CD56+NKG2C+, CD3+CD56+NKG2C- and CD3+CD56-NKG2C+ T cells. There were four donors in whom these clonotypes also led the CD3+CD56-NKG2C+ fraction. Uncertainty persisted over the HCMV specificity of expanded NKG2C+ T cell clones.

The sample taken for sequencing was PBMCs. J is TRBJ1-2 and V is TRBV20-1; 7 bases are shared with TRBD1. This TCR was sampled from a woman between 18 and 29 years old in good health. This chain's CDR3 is CSARVPGGGYTF. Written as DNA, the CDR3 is TGCAGTGCTAGAGTCCCAGGGGGTGGCTACACCTTC.